This TCR beta chain was documented in a study of blood T cell repertoires in COVID-19. About the study: T cells, B-cell-depleted T cells, or PBMCs provided the cDNA or gDNA that served as material.

Germline V gene data show CDR1 as LGHNA and CDR2 as YNFKEQ. Trimming at V came to 4 bases and at J to 5 bases, leaving 7 bases not matched to a gene. This CDR3 has 15 amino acids. The method was immunoSEQ multiplex PCR; TCRdb's version includes in-frame clones alone and lacks a portion of them. The profile shows more than 200,000 clones, 88% of them singletons. The TCR sequence derives from a man aged 65-85 years with acute or convalescent COVID-19. V usage is TRBV4-2 and J usage is TRBJ2-2, with 7 bases matching TRBD1. The sequenced material came from peripheral blood. The CDR3 spells CASSRTTGRTGELFF. The CDR3 region has the DNA TGTGCCAGCAGCCGAACGACAGGGCGTACCGGGGAGCTGTTTTTT.